This T cell receptor (beta chain) is drawn from a study of T cells in localized non-small cell lung cancer. Study outcomes and limitations: Median approximately 61 top-100 tumor clones were shared with paired adjacent lung.

Germline-derived CDR1 and CDR2 are SGDLS and YYNGEE. V shed 0 bases and J shed 5 bases, with 14 bases lying between them. There are 15 residues in the CDR3. A note on this clone: Its target is unknown.

Assay used: immunoSEQ multiplex PCR; TCRdb lists only in-frame clones, some missing. The repertoire holds 65,000 or so clones, with roughly 81% as singletons. V gene TRBV9 combines with J gene TRBJ1-2; D call uncertain. The TCR comes from a man between 40 and 70 years old with stage II lung adenocarcinoma. The sequencing here drew on PBMCs, taken before any cancer treatment. The chain's CDR3 is CASSVDGVGPYGYTF. DNA for the CDR3: TGTGCCAGCAGCGTAGATGGGGTCGGTCCTTATGGCTACACCTTC.